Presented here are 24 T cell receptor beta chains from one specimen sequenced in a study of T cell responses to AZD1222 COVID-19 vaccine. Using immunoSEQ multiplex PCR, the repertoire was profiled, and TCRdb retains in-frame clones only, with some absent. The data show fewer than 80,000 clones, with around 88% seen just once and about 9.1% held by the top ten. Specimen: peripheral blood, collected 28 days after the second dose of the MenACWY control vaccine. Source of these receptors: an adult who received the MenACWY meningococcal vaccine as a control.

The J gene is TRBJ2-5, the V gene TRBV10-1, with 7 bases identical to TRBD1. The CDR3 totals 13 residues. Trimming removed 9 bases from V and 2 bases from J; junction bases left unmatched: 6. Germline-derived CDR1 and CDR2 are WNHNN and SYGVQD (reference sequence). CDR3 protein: CARDRPRQETQYF. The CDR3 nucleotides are TGCGCCAGGGACAGGCCCCGGCAAGAGACCCAGTACTTC.

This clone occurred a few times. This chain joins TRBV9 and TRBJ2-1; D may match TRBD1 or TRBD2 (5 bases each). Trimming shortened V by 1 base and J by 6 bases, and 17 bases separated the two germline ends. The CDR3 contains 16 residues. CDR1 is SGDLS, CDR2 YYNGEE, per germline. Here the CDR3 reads CASSVPREGSSNEQFF. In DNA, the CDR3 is TGTGCCAGCAGCGTACCCCGCGAGGGGTCTAGCAATGAGCAGTTCTTC.

CDR3: CASSLPPRSSSYNSPLHF. DNA for the CDR3: TGTGCCAGCAGTTTACCGCCCAGAAGCAGCTCCTATAATTCACCCCTCCACTTT. This rearrangement joins TRBV27 to TRBJ1-6; D is unresolved. Germline CDR1 MNHEY, CDR2 SMNVEV (reference sequence). The CDR3 has 18 amino acids. Trimming took 2 bases from V and 0 from J, leaving 14 bases between them.

The CDR3 nucleotides read TGTGCCAGCAGTGCGTACAGTAACTATGGCTACACCTTC. Translation gives CASSAYSNYGYTF. The chain recombines TRBV2 with TRBJ1-2, with D unclear. V dropped 4 bases and J dropped 1 base, with 7 bases sitting between them. CDR3 size: 13 residues. The germline V gene has CDR1 SNHLY and CDR2 FYNNEI.

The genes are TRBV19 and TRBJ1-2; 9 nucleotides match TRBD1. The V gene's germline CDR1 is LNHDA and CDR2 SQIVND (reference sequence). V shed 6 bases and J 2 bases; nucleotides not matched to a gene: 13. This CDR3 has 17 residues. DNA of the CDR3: TGTGCCAGTAGCGCTTCGGGACAGGGCGGGCGGAACTATGGCTACACCTTC. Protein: CASSASGQGGRNYGYTF.

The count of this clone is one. CDR3 in amino acids: CASSKVGQGDGVQPQHF. In nucleotides, the CDR3 is TGTGCCAGCAGCAAAGTGGGACAGGGTGACGGGGTTCAGCCCCAGCATTTT. J is TRBJ1-5 and V is TRBV21-1; the listed D gene, TRBD1, was not tested against the DNA. TRBV21-1 represents a pseudogene. The CDR3 loop spans 17 amino acids.

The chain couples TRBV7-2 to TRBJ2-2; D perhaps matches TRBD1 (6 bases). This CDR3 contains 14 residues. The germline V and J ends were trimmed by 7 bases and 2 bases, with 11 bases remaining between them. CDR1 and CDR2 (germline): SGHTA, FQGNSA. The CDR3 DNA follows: TGTGCCAGCATCGACAGGACCAACACCGGGGAGCTGTTTTTT. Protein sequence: CASIDRTNTGELFF.

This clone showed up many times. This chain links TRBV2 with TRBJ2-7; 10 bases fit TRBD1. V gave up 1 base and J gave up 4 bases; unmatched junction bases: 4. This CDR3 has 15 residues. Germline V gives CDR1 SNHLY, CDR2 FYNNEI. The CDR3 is CASSEVGQGMYEQYF. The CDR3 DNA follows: TGTGCCAGCAGTGAAGTGGGACAGGGGATGTACGAGCAGTACTTC.

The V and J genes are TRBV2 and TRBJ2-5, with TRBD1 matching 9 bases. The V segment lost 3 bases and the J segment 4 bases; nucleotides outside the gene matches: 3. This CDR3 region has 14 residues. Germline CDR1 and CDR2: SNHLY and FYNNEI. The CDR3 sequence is CASSDRTGAETQYF. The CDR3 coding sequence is TGTGCCAGCAGTGATCGGACAGGGGCAGAGACCCAGTACTTC.

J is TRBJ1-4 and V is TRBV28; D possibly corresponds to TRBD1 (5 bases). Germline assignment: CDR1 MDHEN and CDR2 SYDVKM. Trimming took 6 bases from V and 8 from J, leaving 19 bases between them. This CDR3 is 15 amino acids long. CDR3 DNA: TGTGCCAGCAGGGAGACAAATGGGGGAGGGGAAAAACTGTTTTTT. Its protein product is CASRETNGGGEKLFF.

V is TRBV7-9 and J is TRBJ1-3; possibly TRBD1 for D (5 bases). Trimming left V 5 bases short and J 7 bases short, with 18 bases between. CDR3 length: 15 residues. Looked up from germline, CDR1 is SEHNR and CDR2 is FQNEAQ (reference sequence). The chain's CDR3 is CASSPDNQKWNTIYF. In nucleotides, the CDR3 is TGTGCCAGCAGCCCGGACAACCAAAAGTGGAACACCATATATTTT.

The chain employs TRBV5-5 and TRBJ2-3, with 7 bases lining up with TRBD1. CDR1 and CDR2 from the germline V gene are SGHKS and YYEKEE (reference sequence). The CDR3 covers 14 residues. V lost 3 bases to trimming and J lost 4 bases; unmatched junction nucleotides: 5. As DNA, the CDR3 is TGTGCCAGCAGCTCACGACAGGGCCCAGATACGCAGTATTTT. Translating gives CASSSRQGPDTQYF.

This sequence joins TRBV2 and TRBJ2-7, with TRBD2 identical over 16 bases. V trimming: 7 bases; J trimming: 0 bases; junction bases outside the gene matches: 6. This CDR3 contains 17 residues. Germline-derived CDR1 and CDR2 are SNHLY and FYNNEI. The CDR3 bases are TGTGCCAGCAAATACGGGACTAGCGGGGGGGACTCCTACGAGCAGTACTTC. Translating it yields CASKYGTSGGDSYEQYF.

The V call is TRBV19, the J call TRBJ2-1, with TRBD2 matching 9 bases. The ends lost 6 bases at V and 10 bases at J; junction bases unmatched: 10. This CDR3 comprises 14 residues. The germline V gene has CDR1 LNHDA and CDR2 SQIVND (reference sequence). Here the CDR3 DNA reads TGTGCCAGTAGGGACCCGGGGACTAGCAGCGAGCAGTTCTTC. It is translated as CASRDPGTSSEQFF.

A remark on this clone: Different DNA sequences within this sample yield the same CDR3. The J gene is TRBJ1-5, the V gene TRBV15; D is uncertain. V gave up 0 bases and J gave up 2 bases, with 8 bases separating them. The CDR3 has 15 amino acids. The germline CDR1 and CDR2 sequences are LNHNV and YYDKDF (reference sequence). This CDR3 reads CATSRDPGGNQPQHF. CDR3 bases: TGTGCCACCAGCAGAGACCCCGGTGGCAATCAGCCCCAGCATTTT.

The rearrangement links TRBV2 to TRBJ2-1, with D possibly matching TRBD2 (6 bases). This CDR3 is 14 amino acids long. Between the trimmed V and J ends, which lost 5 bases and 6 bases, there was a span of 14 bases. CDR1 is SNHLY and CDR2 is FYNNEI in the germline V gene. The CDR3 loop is CASSPGEDFNEQFF. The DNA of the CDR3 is TGTGCCAGCAGTCCGGGGGAGGACTTCAATGAGCAGTTCTTC.

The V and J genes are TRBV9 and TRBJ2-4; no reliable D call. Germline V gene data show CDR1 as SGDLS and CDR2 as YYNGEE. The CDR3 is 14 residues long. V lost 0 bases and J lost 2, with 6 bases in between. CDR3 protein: CASSVGGTKNIQYF. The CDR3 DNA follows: TGTGCCAGCAGCGTAGGGGGTACCAAAAACATTCAGTACTTC.

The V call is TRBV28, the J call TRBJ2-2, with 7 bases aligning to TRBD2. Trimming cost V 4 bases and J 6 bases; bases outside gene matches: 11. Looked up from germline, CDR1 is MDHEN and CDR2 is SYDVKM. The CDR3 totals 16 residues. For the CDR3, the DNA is TGTGCCAGCAGTTCCGCAACCAGCGGGGTGGCCGGGGAGCTGTTTTTT. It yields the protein CASSSATSGVAGELFF. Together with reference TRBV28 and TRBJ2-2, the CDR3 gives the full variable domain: DVKVTQSSRYLVKRTGEKVFLECVQDMDHENMFWYRQDPGLGLRLIYFSYDVKMKEKGDIPEGYSVSREKKERFSLILESASTNQTSMYLCASSSATSGVAGELFFGEGSRLTVL.

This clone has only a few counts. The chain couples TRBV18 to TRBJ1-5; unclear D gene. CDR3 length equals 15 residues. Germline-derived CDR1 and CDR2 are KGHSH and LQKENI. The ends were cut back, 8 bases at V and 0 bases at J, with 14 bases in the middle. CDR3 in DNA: TGTGCCAGCACTAGAGGGCCCAATAGCAATCAGCCCCAGCATTTT. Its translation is CASTRGPNSNQPQHF.

CDR3 nucleotide sequence: TGTGCCAGCAGCTACAGGCCCTCCTACGAGCAGTACTTC. Encoded protein: CASSYRPSYEQYF. The rearrangement links TRBV7-3 to TRBJ2-7, with D perhaps TRBD1 (5 bases). CDR3 size: 13 residues. The ends were cut back, 4 bases at V and 0 bases at J, with 7 bases in the middle. Germline CDR1 reads SGHTA; CDR2 reads FQGTGA.

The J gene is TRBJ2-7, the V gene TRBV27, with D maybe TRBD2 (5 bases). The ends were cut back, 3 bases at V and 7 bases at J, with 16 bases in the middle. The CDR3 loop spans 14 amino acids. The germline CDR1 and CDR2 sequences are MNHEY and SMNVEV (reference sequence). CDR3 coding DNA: TGTGCCAGCAGTTTTGCGACCCTCCGAGGGGAGCAGTACTTC. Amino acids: CASSFATLRGEQYF.

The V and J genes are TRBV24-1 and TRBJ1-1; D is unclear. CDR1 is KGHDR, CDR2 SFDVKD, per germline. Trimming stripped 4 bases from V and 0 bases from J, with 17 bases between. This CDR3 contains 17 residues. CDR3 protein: CATSDPRTAQMNTEAFF. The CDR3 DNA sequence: TGTGCCACCAGTGACCCCCGCACGGCACAGATGAACACTGAAGCTTTCTTT.

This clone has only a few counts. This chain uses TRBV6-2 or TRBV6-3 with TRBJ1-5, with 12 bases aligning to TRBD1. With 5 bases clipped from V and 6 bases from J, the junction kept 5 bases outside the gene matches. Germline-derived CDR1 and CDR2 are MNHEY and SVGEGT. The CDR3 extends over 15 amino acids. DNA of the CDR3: TGTGCCAGCAGTGGGGGGACAGGGGGCCGTCAGCCCCAGCATTTT. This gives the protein CASSGGTGGRQPQHF.

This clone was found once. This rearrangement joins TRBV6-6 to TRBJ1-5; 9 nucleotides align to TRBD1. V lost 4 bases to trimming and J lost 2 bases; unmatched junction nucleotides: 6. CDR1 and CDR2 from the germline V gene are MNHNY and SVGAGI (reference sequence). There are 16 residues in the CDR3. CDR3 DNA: TGTGCCAGCAGTTCGTCGGACAGGGGTGGCAATCAGCCCCAGCATTTT. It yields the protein CASSSSDRGGNQPQHF.